The 23 T cell receptor beta chains below all came from one sample that was sequenced in a study of radiotherapy plus CTLA-4 blockade in lung cancer. Assay used: immunoSEQ multiplex PCR; TCRdb lists only in-frame clones, some missing. The sample holds 50,000 to 85,000 clones, over 80% seen once. Sequenced here: peripheral blood, sampled from a patient treated with radiotherapy plus ipilimumab. These receptors were obtained from a human donor with non-small cell lung cancer who had a partial response to radiotherapy plus ipilimumab.

The rearrangement links TRBV29-1 to TRBJ2-4, with TRBD2 as a possible D gene (6 bases). This CDR3 is built from 12 residues. CDR1 is SQVTM, CDR2 ANQGSEA, per germline. Between the trimmed V and J ends, which lost 1 base and 9 bases, there was a span of 10 bases. The CDR3 region is CSVEAGVSIQYF. DNA for the CDR3: TGCAGCGTTGAAGCGGGGGTTAGCATTCAGTACTTC.

V gene TRBV10-3 combines with J gene TRBJ2-7; no firm D call. Trimming took off 2 bases at V and 2 bases at J, with 10 bases between the two ends. Germline V gene lookup returns CDR1 ENHRY and CDR2 SYGVKD. This CDR3 has 14 residues. CDR3 amino acids: CAISENQAAYEQYF. As DNA, the CDR3 is TGTGCCATCAGTGAGAACCAGGCCGCCTACGAGCAGTACTTC.

CDR3 bases: TGTGCCAGCAGTTCCGGACAGTACATGAACACTGAAGCTTTCTTT. It is translated as CASSSGQYMNTEAFF. This chain connects TRBV28 to TRBJ1-1; TRBD1 might be the D (6 bases). CDR1 and CDR2 (germline): MDHEN, SYDVKM. The CDR3 runs 15 residues. The V end lost 4 bases, the J end lost 0 bases, and 12 bases lay between the germline ends.

The chain has TRBV2 and TRBJ1-1; TRBD1 matches at 8 bases. The CDR3 has 14 amino acids. In germline, CDR1 is SNHLY, CDR2 FYNNEI. V shed 3 bases and J 3 bases; nucleotides not matched to a gene: 3. CDR3 protein: CASSDQGADTEAFF. CDR3 nucleotide sequence: TGTGCCAGCAGTGACCAGGGGGCGGACACTGAAGCTTTCTTT.

The rearrangement joins TRBV4-1 to TRBJ2-5; TRBD2 is a possible D gene (6 bases). With 5 bases removed from V and 2 bases from J, the gap between germline ends came to 15 bases. CDR1 MGHRA and CDR2 YSYEKL come from the germline V gene. CDR3 length: 15 residues. The CDR3 region is CASSTRGGGQETQYF. CDR3 coding DNA: TGCGCCAGCAGCACTCGCGGAGGAGGGCAAGAGACCCAGTACTTC.

The rearrangement links TRBV7-9 to TRBJ1-2; TRBD1 might be the D (6 bases). The CDR3 totals 13 residues. V lost 5 bases and J 8 bases, leaving 15 bases between the germline ends. Germline V gene sequence: CDR1 SEHNR, CDR2 FQNEAQ (reference sequence). CDR3 region: CASSRLQGDGYTF. CDR3 bases: TGTGCCAGCAGCAGATTACAGGGAGACGGCTACACCTTC.

This clone was detected only once. J is TRBJ2-5 and V is TRBV19, with a tentative D call TRBD2 (6 bases). Gene TRBJ2-7 matches the end of the DNA better, so the J call may be wrong. In germline, CDR1 is LNHDA, CDR2 SQIVND (reference sequence). The CDR3 extends over 12 amino acids. In DNA form, the CDR3 reads TGTGCCGCCGCGGGGCAGTCCTACGAGCAGTACTTC. It specifies CAAAGQSYEQYF.

The rearrangement uses TRBV15 and TRBJ1-1; D remains unclear. There are 15 residues in the CDR3. Germline values: CDR1 LNHNV, CDR2 YYDKDF (reference sequence). V lost 0 bases and J 6 bases, leaving 14 bases between the germline ends. This CDR3 reads CATSRDSLKGAEAFF. CDR3 nucleotides: TGTGCCACCAGCAGAGATAGTTTAAAGGGAGCTGAAGCTTTCTTT.

The V gene is TRBV10-3, the J gene TRBJ2-1, with TRBD2 matching 12 bases. This CDR3 has 15 residues. Germline-derived CDR1 and CDR2 are ENHRY and SYGVKD. The V segment lost 5 bases and the J segment 9 bases; nucleotides outside the gene matches: 8. For the CDR3, the DNA is TGTGCCATCAGTTTGACTAGCGGGAGAAGAGGTGAGCAGTTCTTC. It specifies CAISLTSGRRGEQFF.

In nucleotides, the CDR3 is TGTGCCAGCAGCTTAACCCCGGGACTAGCGGGAAGGCAGTTCTTC. The encoded protein is CASSLTPGLAGRQFF. This chain links TRBV7-3 with TRBJ2-1, with 13 bases that match TRBD2. With 0 bases clipped from V and 12 bases from J, the junction kept 5 bases outside the gene matches. The CDR3 runs 15 residues. The germline gives CDR1 SGHTA, CDR2 FQGTGA.

The table lists this clone with a few counts. The rearrangement uses TRBV28 and TRBJ1-6; D ambiguous. CDR1 MDHEN and CDR2 SYDVKM come from the germline V gene. The CDR3 loop spans 14 amino acids. The V end lost 1 base, the J end lost 5 bases, and 6 bases lay between the germline ends. This chain's CDR3 is CASSLFGNNSPLHF. CDR3 nucleotide sequence: TGTGCCAGCAGTTTATTCGGGAATAATTCACCCCTCCACTTT.

The CDR3 reads CASGKQSSYNEQFF. In DNA form, the CDR3 reads TGTGCCAGCGGAAAACAGAGCTCCTACAATGAGCAGTTCTTC. The V gene is TRBV2, the J gene TRBJ2-1; D is unresolved. This CDR3 is built from 14 residues. V dropped 8 bases and J dropped 0 bases, with 11 bases sitting between them. Germline V lookup: CDR1 SNHLY, CDR2 FYNNEI.

Only a few counts were recorded for this clone. The J gene is TRBJ2-1, the V gene TRBV7-3; D may be TRBD2 (6 bases). V was cut by 4 bases and J by 2 bases, with 15 bases left in between. In germline, CDR1 is SGHTA, CDR2 FQGTGA. The CDR3 spans 16 residues. CDR3 in amino acids: CASSSSGTSPYNEQFF. CDR3 in DNA: TGTGCCAGCAGCTCCTCCGGGACTTCCCCCTACAATGAGCAGTTCTTC.

The V gene is TRBV29-1, the J gene TRBJ1-6, with 8 nucleotides matching TRBD1. CDR3 length equals 11 residues. Unmatched junction bases numbered 7, after V lost 7 bases and J lost 14 bases. CDR1 and CDR2 (germline): SQVTM, ANQGSEA. CDR3 protein: CSALQGGSLHF. The CDR3 DNA is TGCAGCGCCTTACAGGGGGGGTCCCTCCACTTT.

The V gene is TRBV9, the J gene TRBJ2-2; D possibly corresponds to TRBD2 (7 bases). Trimming cost V 5 bases and J 3 bases, with 17 bases left between them. Germline assignment: CDR1 SGDLS and CDR2 YYNGEE. The CDR3 contains 16 residues. CDR3 loop: CASRRKIGGDTGELFF. The CDR3 DNA sequence: TGTGCCAGCAGGCGAAAAATAGGGGGGGACACCGGGGAGCTGTTTTTT. Together with reference TRBV9 and TRBJ2-2, the CDR3 gives the full variable domain: DSGVTQTPKHLITATGQRVTLRCSPRSGDLSVYWYQQSLDQGLQFLIQYYNGEERAKGNILERFSAQQFPDLHSELNLSSLELGDSALYFCASRRKIGGDTGELFFGEGSRLTVL.

The chain combines TRBV27 with TRBJ2-2; TRBD1 aligns across 9 bases. The CDR3 consists of 14 residues. V shed 3 bases, J shed 6 bases, and the junction held 2 bases outside the gene matches. Germline V gene data show CDR1 as MNHEY and CDR2 as SMNVEV (reference sequence). CDR3 amino acids: CASSLDRGPGELFF. CDR3 bases: TGTGCCAGCAGTTTGGACAGGGGACCCGGGGAGCTGTTTTTT.

This chain joins TRBV2 and TRBJ2-7; 10 nucleotides match TRBD1. In germline, CDR1 is SNHLY, CDR2 FYNNEI. This CDR3 contains 15 residues. With V trimmed by 6 bases and J by 1 base, 6 bases remained unmatched. CDR3 residues: CASRDPGQGSYEQYF. The DNA for the CDR3 is TGTGCCAGCAGAGACCCGGGACAGGGGTCCTACGAGCAGTACTTC.

The rearrangement joins TRBV13 to TRBJ2-3, with a tentative D call TRBD1 (5 bases). Germline CDR1 is PRHDT and CDR2 is FYEKMQ (reference sequence). This CDR3 region has 15 residues. The ends were cut back, 2 bases at V and 1 base at J, with 10 bases in the middle. CDR3 in DNA: TGTGCCAGCAGCTTAAGGGGCCCCCGCACAGATACGCAGTATTTT. This encodes CASSLRGPRTDTQYF.

In DNA form, the CDR3 reads TGCAGCGTTGAAGGGGGCACCCTCATCGGGAGCTCCTACAATGAGCAGTTCTTC. This sequence encodes CSVEGGTLIGSSYNEQFF. The chain is built from TRBV29-1 and TRBJ2-1, with D possibly being TRBD2 (6 bases). The CDR3 spans 18 residues. Trimming cost V 1 base and J 0 bases, with 19 bases left between them. Germline CDR1 is SQVTM and CDR2 is ANQGSEA.

The chain's CDR3 is CASSGTSGSTEQYF. The CDR3 nucleotides read TGCGCCAGCAGCGGGACTAGCGGGAGCACGGAGCAGTACTTC. V usage is TRBV5-1 and J usage is TRBJ2-7; 14 bases are a match to TRBD2. Germline-derived CDR1 and CDR2 are SGHRS and YFSETQ. This CDR3 is built from 14 residues. Trimming at V came to 4 bases and at J to 7 bases, leaving 4 bases not matched to a gene.

V usage is TRBV6-4 and J usage is TRBJ1-6; 10 bases are a match to TRBD1. V trimming: 2 bases; J trimming: 8 bases; junction bases outside the gene matches: 0. Per the germline V gene, CDR1 is MRHNA and CDR2 is SNTAGT. The CDR3 extends over 14 amino acids. CDR3 residues: CASSDGQGDSPLHF. DNA of the CDR3: TGTGCCAGCAGTGACGGACAGGGGGATTCACCCCTCCACTTT.

The V and J genes are TRBV6-1 and TRBJ2-7; D is unclear. The germline V gene has CDR1 MNHNS and CDR2 SASEGT. This CDR3 has 14 residues. Trimming took 6 bases from V and 2 from J, leaving 14 bases between them. The DNA for the CDR3 is TGTGCCAGCAGCCTTTGGCGAGGCACCTACGAGCAGTACTTC. Protein: CASSLWRGTYEQYF.

The chain carries TRBV7-8 and TRBJ2-5; 8 nucleotides agree with TRBD2. Per the germline V gene, CDR1 is SGHVS and CDR2 is FQNEAQ. V dropped 3 bases and J dropped 6; count of bases not matched to a gene: 9. The CDR3 runs to 15 residues. CDR3 nucleotides: TGTGCCAGCAGCTTTTTAGGTAGCGGGACTAAGACCCAGTACTTC. This gives the protein CASSFLGSGTKTQYF.